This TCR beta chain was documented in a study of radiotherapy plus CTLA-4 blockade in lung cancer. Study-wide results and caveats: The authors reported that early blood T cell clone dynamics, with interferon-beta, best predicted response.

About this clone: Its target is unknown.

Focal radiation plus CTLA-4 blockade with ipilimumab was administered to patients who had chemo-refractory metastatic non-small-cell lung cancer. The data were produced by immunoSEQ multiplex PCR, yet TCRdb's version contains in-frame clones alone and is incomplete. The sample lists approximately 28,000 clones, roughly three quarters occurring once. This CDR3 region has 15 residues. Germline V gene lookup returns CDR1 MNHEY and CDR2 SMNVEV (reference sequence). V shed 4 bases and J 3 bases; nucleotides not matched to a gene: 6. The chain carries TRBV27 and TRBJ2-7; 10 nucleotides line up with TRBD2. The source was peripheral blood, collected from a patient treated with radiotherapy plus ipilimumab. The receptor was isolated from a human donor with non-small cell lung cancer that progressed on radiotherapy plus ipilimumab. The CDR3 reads CASSSLAGGGYEQYF. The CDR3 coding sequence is TGTGCCAGCAGTTCCTTAGCGGGAGGAGGCTACGAGCAGTACTTC.